This TCR beta chain originates from a study of shared clonotypes between healthy human individuals. Across the whole study: For every donor, three CD4 naive, three CD4 memory, two CD8 naive and one CD8 memory plates were used. Notes on the study in general: About 5% of naive CD4 clonotypes were shared across several donors.

Sequencing was at deep level. Generated by immunoSEQ multiplex PCR, the TCRdb table keeps only in-frame clones and is missing some. Of 2 million to 2.5 million clones in the sample, about 95% are singletons; the top ten hold about 1.1%. Remarks on this clone: What it recognizes is unknown.

Germline-derived CDR1 and CDR2 are MDHEN and SYDVKM. The CDR3 loop spans 12 amino acids. Trimming cost V 4 bases and J 7 bases, with 8 bases left between them. Only CD45RO-negative cells positively selected for CCR7 counted as naive CD8 cells, so terminally differentiated effector memory CD45RA+ cells were excluded. Adults of Caucasian background living in Nashville, Tennessee made up all donors. V gene TRBV28 combines with J gene TRBJ1-5; D unresolved. The sample taken for sequencing was naive CD8+ T cells sorted from blood. This sequence was found in a man between 18 and 29 years old in good health. CDR3 coding DNA: TGTGCCAGCAGTTGGGGTTCCCAGCCCCAGCATTTT. It encodes CASSWGSQPQHF.